The entry that follows covers one TCR beta chain sequence. There are 16 residues in the CDR3. Trimming pared 5 bases from V and 2 bases from J, leaving 13 bases between. The germline V gene has CDR1 MDHEN and CDR2 SYDVKM. When the RNA was reverse transcribed, random hexamers were used with an input of about 0.45 to 1 ug. A single record per CDR3 protein comes from TCRdb applying MiXCR to the immunoSEQ multiplex PCR reads. The sample has about 400,000 distinct CDR3 sequences; more than 80% are singletons. The sample is drawn from a study of CD8 T cells in Susac syndrome. The source is a human donor with multiple sclerosis. Sequencing was carried out using CD8+ T cells from PBMCs. V is TRBV28 and J is TRBJ2-6; tentative D call: TRBD1 (6 bases). CDR3 region: CASSPMWGPGANVLTF. CDR3 nucleotide sequence: TGTGCCAGCAGTCCCATGTGGGGGCCTGGGGCCAACGTCCTGACTTTC.